These T cell receptor beta chains were read from a single sample in a study of cytomegalovirus exposure and HLA in healthy donors. The method was immunoSEQ multiplex PCR; TCRdb's version includes in-frame clones alone and lacks a portion of them. Of about 150,000 clones listed, over 65% are singletons. Specimen: PBMCs. These receptors were taken from a woman in her 40s in good health and CMV-seronegative. Both conserved end residues are part of each CDR3.

J: TRBJ2-1
V: TRBV28
CDR3: CASPPWTSGGPGNNEQFF

J: TRBJ1-1
V: TRBV12-5
CDR3: CASGLTGTGGTEAFF

J: TRBJ2-7
V: TRBV7-9
CDR3: CASSLQGVGQLSHEQYF

J: TRBJ2-7
V: TRBV11-2
CDR3: CASSLDPSESSYEQYF

J: TRBJ1-2
V: TRBV28
CDR3: CASSPGTANYGYTF

J: TRBJ1-5
V: TRBV6-1
CDR3: CASRMTGKDQPQHF

J: TRBJ2-7
V: TRBV28
CDR3: CASSTRAYEQYF

J: TRBJ1-1
V: TRBV7-6
CDR3: CASAPGQSLLNTEAFF

J: TRBJ1-2
V: TRBV5-1
CDR3: CASSPGTEYNYGYTF

J: TRBJ2-7
V: TRBV10-1
CDR3: CASRPGQGDEQYF

J: TRBJ2-7
V: TRBV5-1
CDR3: CASSLEQGSYEQYF

J: TRBJ1-6
V: TRBV5-1
CDR3: CASSRAGSLRNSPLHF

J: TRBJ1-3
V: TRBV2
CDR3: CASSVRGPFSGNTIYF

J: TRBJ2-1
V: TRBV10-1
CDR3: CASSASLGLAAQEGNEQFF